The following is a T cell receptor (beta chain) sequence with its context. Its antigen is unknown. No per-base quality is available; no much larger clone lies one base away. TCRdb shows the sequencer as Illumina HiSeq 2500. Quantitative 5'-RACE with molecular barcodes was the method used to prepare the TCR beta libraries. In the source study's methods: A new computational method, built on a probabilistic model of VDJ rearrangement, was used to identify disease-linked TCR variants. TCRdb cleaned the public reads at Q25 with fastp, built clones with MiXCR and kept in-frame beta chains. Rows matching on CDR3 protein sequence are summarized as one entry with the most common DNA and genes. These V and J calls originate from TCRdb's pipeline instead of the authors' own analysis. In all, the sample holds 200,000 or so distinct CDR3 sequences, and about an eighth of those were seen once. Approximately 11% of the sample comes from the top ten.

Including cysteine and phenylalanine, the CDR3 has 16 amino acids. The sequence is cut down to CDR3 DNA, 48 bases in frame from base 1. V and J are truncated by 4 bases and 11 bases respectively, leaving an intervening sequence of 22 bases. CDR1 and CDR2 were assigned from the germline V gene as SGHRS and YFSETQ. The sample is drawn from a study of CD8 T cells in ankylosing spondylitis (dated by TCRdb to about 2017). Looking at the study overall: The study profiled T cell receptor beta repertoires in healthy donors and ankylosing spondylitis patients to find disease-linked TCR variants. The full study cohort comprised around 23 ankylosing spondylitis patients and 110 or so healthy donors. Peripheral blood samples were taken, and synovial fluid was additionally collected from ankylosing spondylitis patients. General study outcomes and caveats: A TCR beta motif made up of several highly homologous amino acid variants appeared to be characteristic of blood from ankylosing spondylitis patients. Some TCR beta motif variants had previously been reported in synovial fluid and blood of reactive arthritis patients, which suggested common disease-initiation mechanisms. The disease-linked clones had a CD8+ phenotype and were found at relatively low frequencies in peripheral blood. According to the report, matched synovial fluid samples from ankylosing spondylitis patients were significantly enriched for the disease-linked clones.

The source of this sequence is a female donor with ankylosing spondylitis or in good health (not recorded which). The rearranged chain carries TRBV5-1 and TRBJ1-6; perhaps TRBD1 is the D gene, with 5 bases matching. The sequencing sample was made of blood, either unsorted or a sorted T cell fraction (not recorded which). The DNA reads as follows: TGCGCCAGCAGCGCCGCCGGCAAAGTCGCGGGGGCACCCCTCCACTTT. Its product reads: CASSAAGKVAGAPLHF. Beyond the CDR3, the reference TRBV5-1 and TRBJ1-6 genes provide the residues; the full variable domain reads: KAGVTQTPRYLIKTRGQQVTLSCSPISGHRSVSWYQQTPGQGLQFLFEYFSETQRNKGNFPGRFSGRQFSNSRSEMNVSTLELGDSALYLCASSAAGKVAGAPLHFGNGTRLTVT.